Sequencing of this TCR beta chain was carried out in a study of blood T cell repertoires in COVID-19. Germline V lookup: CDR1 SGHAT, CDR2 FQNNGV. The length of the CDR3 is 15 residues. Trimming shortened V by 1 base and J by 4 bases, and 12 bases separated the two germline ends. Profiled with immunoSEQ multiplex PCR; TCRdb holds only in-frame clones, not every one. The table includes about 130,000 clones, 81% detected once. The chain has TRBV11-2 and TRBJ2-3, with D possibly being TRBD1 (6 bases). This clonotype was sampled from a woman aged 55-70 years with active or convalescent COVID-19. Sequenced: peripheral blood. The CDR3 DNA reads as TGTGCCAGCAGCTTAGTACAGGGTCCCCCAGATACGCAGTATTTT. As protein: CASSLVQGPPDTQYF. Full variable domain (rest looked up from reference TRBV11-2 and TRBJ2-3): EAGVAQSPRYKIIEKRQSVAFWCNPISGHATLYWYQQILGQGPKLLIQFQNNGVVDDSQLPKDRFSAERLKGVDSTLKIQPAKLEDSAVYLCASSLVQGPPDTQYFGPGTRLTVL.